This T cell receptor beta chain was retrieved from a study of blood T cell repertoires in COVID-19. CDR1 is GTSNPN, CDR2 SVGIG, per germline (reference sequence). The ends lost 4 bases at V and 7 bases at J; junction bases unmatched: 0. This CDR3 has 11 amino acids. In its sample, this clone was seen a few times. Libraries were prepared by immunoSEQ multiplex PCR; TCRdb keeps only in-frame clonotypes and omits some of them. Here the sample spans approximately 200,000 clones, about 80% being singletons. Sequencing input: peripheral blood. This clonotype was obtained from a woman aged 60-75 years with acute or convalescent COVID-19. This chain uses TRBV30 with TRBJ1-4, with 7 bases identical to TRBD1. CDR3 sequence: CAWNRGEKLFF. The DNA of the CDR3 is TGTGCCTGGAACAGGGGTGAAAAACTGTTTTTT.